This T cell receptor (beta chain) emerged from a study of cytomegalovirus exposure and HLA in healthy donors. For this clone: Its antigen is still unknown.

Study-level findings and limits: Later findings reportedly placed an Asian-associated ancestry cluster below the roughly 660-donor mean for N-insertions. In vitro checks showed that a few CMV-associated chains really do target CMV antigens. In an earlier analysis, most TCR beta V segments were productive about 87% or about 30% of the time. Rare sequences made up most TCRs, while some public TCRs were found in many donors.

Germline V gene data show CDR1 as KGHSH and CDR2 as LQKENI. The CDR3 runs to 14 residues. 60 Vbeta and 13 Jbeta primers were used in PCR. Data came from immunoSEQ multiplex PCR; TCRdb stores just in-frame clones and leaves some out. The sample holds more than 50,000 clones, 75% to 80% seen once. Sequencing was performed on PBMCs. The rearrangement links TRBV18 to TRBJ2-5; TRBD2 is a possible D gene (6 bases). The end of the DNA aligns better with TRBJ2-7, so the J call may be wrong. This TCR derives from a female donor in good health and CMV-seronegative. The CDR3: CASSPSGRTYEQYF. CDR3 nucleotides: TGTGCCAGCTCACCATCAGGGAGGACCTACGAGCAGTACTTC.